In its sample, the clone carrying this T cell receptor (beta chain) was seen a few times. As yet, its antigen is unknown. TCRdb passed the 5' RACE reads through MiXCR, listing each CDR3 protein once. This sample has about 260,000 distinct CDR3 sequences; roughly 8% occur once, and the top ten carry about 20%. The data were obtained in a study of T-cell memory formation after mild COVID-19. Study details: Clusters of TCRs were largely donor specific. Whole-study results and caveats: CD4+ contracting clones lay mainly in CM and EM, CD8+ ones in EMRA. Certain responding clones were present in pre-infection memory, suggesting participation of cross-reactive memory.

Germline V gene data show CDR1 as MGHRA and CDR2 as YSYEKL. V lost 2 bases to trimming and J lost 5 bases, with 16 bases between them. This CDR3 is built from 17 residues. The sequenced sample was PBMCs or a T cell subset sorted from them (not recorded which). The chain links TRBV4-1 to TRBJ1-6, with D maybe TRBD1 (5 bases). The sequence came from a man younger than 35 who had mild COVID-19 (a few samples of this study predate the infection). Cell type and time point are not known. CDR3 nucleotides: TGCGCCAGCAGCCAACTAGACATGGGACTGAATAATTCACCCCTCCACTTT. This encodes CASSQLDMGLNNSPLHF.